The 4 T cell receptor beta chains in this list originate from one sample, sequenced in a study of blood T cells in healthy people across ages. Through a sample-barcoded 5' primer and a J-beta primer mix, a second PCR was run for roughly 7 to 12 cycles. One entry per CDR3 protein results from TCRdb running MiXCR on the 5' RACE reads. Of 1.5 million to 2 million distinct CDR3 sequences in the sample, 30% to 40% were seen once. The sample consisted of blood. Source of these receptors: a woman aged 30 to 39 in good health.

The sample holds many counts of this clonotype. V is TRBV20-1 and J is TRBJ2-5; 10 positions match TRBD2. CDR1 is DFQATT and CDR2 is SNEGSKA in the germline V gene (reference sequence). The CDR3 sequence is 14 residues long. The junction had 7 bases not matched to a gene; V was cut back by 5 bases and J by 4 bases. The CDR3 bases are TGCAGTGCTCGGGGAAGCGGGGGGGTAGAGACCCAGTACTTC. Encoded protein: CSARGSGGVETQYF.

This clonotype was observed a handful of times. The rearrangement links TRBV10-3 to TRBJ1-6; no definite D call. V was cut by 5 bases and J by 10 bases, with 12 bases left in between. The CDR3 loop spans 13 amino acids. CDR1 is ENHRY, CDR2 SYGVKD, per germline. In DNA form, the CDR3 reads TGTGCCATCAGTAAAGAGGTGAACTCACCCCTCCACTTT. Translation: CAISKEVNSPLHF.

The chain joins TRBV27 to TRBJ2-1; D not certain. Germline loops: CDR1 MNHEY, CDR2 SMNVEV (reference sequence). The CDR3 consists of 13 residues. The V gene lost 5 bases and the J gene lost 9 bases, with 14 bases spanning the gap. In nucleotides, the CDR3 is TGTGCCAGCAGTCTCGGGCGATCAGGTGAGCAGTTCTTC. Translating it yields CASSLGRSGEQFF.

J is TRBJ2-1 and V is TRBV4-1; D ambiguous. This CDR3 has 15 amino acids. Looked up from germline, CDR1 is MGHRA and CDR2 is YSYEKL. V lost 3 bases to trimming and J lost 0 bases, with 9 bases between them. The CDR3 DNA sequence: TGCGCCAGCAGCCATTTTATTAGCTCCTACAATGAGCAGTTCTTC. It yields the protein CASSHFISSYNEQFF.